A selection of T cell receptor beta chains follows, all from one sample in a study of regulatory T cells in long-lasting Graves disease. TCRdb analysed the multiplex PCR reads with MiXCR anew, one entry per CDR3 protein. The repertoire consists of some 340,000 distinct CDR3 sequences, with approximately 12% occurring once and the leading ten covering about 20%. Another study also made use of these data, one on T cells in Graves' hyperthyroidism and ophthalmopathy.

Sequencing was performed on peripheral blood mononuclear cells (PBMCs), taken at new diagnosis, from a patient treated with antithyroid drugs. Receptor source: a woman younger than 35 with Graves disease. The conserved cysteine and the conserved F or W are not part of the CDR3 here. Expanded clones get a size class; other rows say once, few or many, or leave the size out.

V	size	J	CDR3
TRBV19	many	TRBJ2-1	ASSTLGLAGVYEQF
TRBV19	once	TRBJ1-2	ASRYQGIGYT
TRBV6-1	-	TRBJ1-1	ASRLYLSGTEAF
TRBV3-1	many	TRBJ2-1	ASSQRGGLLEQF
TRBV6-1	few	TRBJ1-6	ASRQEDGLLFSYNSPLH
TRBV2	many	TRBJ2-2	ASSEATPGGDTGELF
TRBV6-1	-	TRBJ2-2	ASTTAGGITGELF
TRBV6-5	many	TRBJ1-1	ASSYPTDREAF
TRBV7-2	many	TRBJ2-7	ASSLGGTADYEQY
TRBV29-1	few	TRBJ1-2	SVPTDRNYGYT
TRBV5-1	-	TRBJ1-1	ASSGQTNTEAF
TRBV18	many	TRBJ2-1	ASSPLFDPTGTDNEQF
TRBV7-9	many	TRBJ2-7	ASSFERQTQLD
TRBV7-2	many	TRBJ2-1	ASSYGTSLGNEQF
TRBV30	-	TRBJ1-1	AWIQGNTEAF
TRBV14	-	TRBJ1-3	ASSQLAGISGNTIY
TRBV18	many	TRBJ2-5	ASSADRAQETQY
TRBV6-1	few	TRBJ2-6	ASSPGQGDTSGANVLT
TRBV29-1	few	TRBJ1-2	SVEGPTRDRGYGYT
TRBV30	-	TRBJ2-7	AWNGLAGDYEQY
TRBV11-2	-	TRBJ2-3	ASSLMGLADTQY
TRBV6-2/TRBV6-3	many	TRBJ2-1	ASSPQVYYNEQF
TRBV19	few	TRBJ2-3	ASSIIPAAYTDTQY
TRBV14	few	TRBJ1-2	ASSQRTVYGYT
TRBV7-3	many	TRBJ1-1	ASSYRGGSEAF
TRBV3-1	many	TRBJ1-1	ASSQSWTGYRGTEAF
TRBV28	-	TRBJ2-5	ASSFTETETQY
TRBV4-1	-	TRBJ2-7	ASSQTRGREQY
TRBV12-5	many	TRBJ1-1	ASGGHEAF
TRBV7-3	many	TRBJ2-5	ASSDRAGAHQETQY
TRBV7-3	many	TRBJ1-5	ASSHPPIRTGIGNQPQH
TRBV12-3/TRBV12-4	many	TRBJ1-3	ASRGWGGTLIGGGNTIY
TRBV7-3	many	TRBJ2-3	ASSPGAGPVSDTQY
TRBV7-9	many	TRBJ2-1	ASSLGAGGPYNEQF
TRBV11-2	many	TRBJ1-1	ASSPRGAAEAF
TRBV7-6	many	TRBJ1-6	ASSLARPGYNSPLH
TRBV20-1	-	TRBJ2-5	SFFPTVSRETQY
TRBV4-1	few	TRBJ1-1	ASHSNRDTEAF
TRBV5-1	-	TRBJ1-1	ASSPNPGTKNTEAF
TRBV27	many	TRBJ1-1	ASRGRDAKFAEAF
TRBV6-2/TRBV6-3	many	TRBJ2-5	ASRSRGEETQY
TRBV4-1	-	TRBJ1-5	ASSMGRGQPQH
TRBV12-3/TRBV12-4	many	TRBJ1-1	ASSQNRRQAEAF
TRBV29-1	many	TRBJ2-3	SIWGYSDTQY
TRBV18	many	TRBJ1-2	ASSPRQGSGLGGYT
TRBV20-1	many	TRBJ2-1	SARWTSFGLGPTSYNEQF
TRBV18	many	TRBJ1-1	ASSPVDTEAF
TRBV12-3/TRBV12-4	-	TRBJ2-1	ASSPSGSIYNEQF
TRBV7-8	many	TRBJ1-1	ASSRGTAVNTEAF
TRBV6-1	few	TRBJ2-3	ASREGVRDTQY
TRBV6-1	many	TRBJ2-2	ASSPGENTGELF
TRBV20-1	-	TRBJ1-1	SASRGTPIYLGF
TRBV6-1	many	TRBJ1-2	ASRTGGNGYT